The rows below give T cell receptor beta chains drawn from one sample of a study of STAT5B mutations in CD4+ large granular lymphocyte leukemia. TCRdb's copy holds only in-frame clones and misses some; the assay was immunoSEQ multiplex PCR. The sample consists of some 41,000 clones, about four fifths of them appearing once. The sequenced sample consisted of CD4+ T cells from blood buffy coats. Receptor source: a human donor in good health. Both conserved end residues are part of each CDR3. D genes are given only for firm matches. Some rows have no size entry. The others give once, few or many, or a class for an expanded clone.

v_gene	j_gene	d_gene	abundance	len	CDR3aa	CDR3nt
TRBV16	TRBJ1-2	-	-	16	CASTPPPGHSNYGYTF	TGTGCCAGCACCCCGCCCCCAGGACATTCTAACTATGGCTACACCTTC
TRBV7-6	TRBJ1-1	-	-	15	CASSLARGMNTEAFF	TGTGCCAGCAGCTTAGCTCGGGGAATGAACACTGAAGCTTTCTTT
TRBV20-1	TRBJ2-5	-	-	11	CSARGPETQYF	TGCAGTGCTCGGGGGCCGGAGACCCAGTACTTC
TRBV30	TRBJ2-7	-	-	13	CAWKERRSYEQYF	TGTGCCTGGAAAGAGCGTAGATCCTACGAGCAGTACTTC
TRBV9	TRBJ2-1	TRBD1	-	14	CASSWDSSYNEQFF	TGTGCCAGCAGCTGGGACAGCTCCTACAATGAGCAGTTCTTC
TRBV28	TRBJ1-1	-	-	14	CASSLGLGNTEAFF	TGTGCCAGCAGTTTAGGGTTAGGCAACACTGAAGCTTTCTTT
TRBV9	TRBJ1-3	TRBD1	-	16	CASNPGQLHSGNTIYF	TGTGCCAGTAATCCGGGACAGTTACACTCTGGAAACACCATATATTTT
TRBV6-1	TRBJ2-7	-	-	13	CASSEIVGYEQYF	TGTGCCAGCAGTGAGATCGTGGGGTACGAGCAGTACTTC
TRBV7-9	TRBJ2-1	-	-	13	CASRPSSEHEQFF	TGTGCCAGCAGACCCTCTAGCGAGCATGAGCAGTTCTTC
TRBV10-2	TRBJ1-3	TRBD1	-	16	CASSELQGGYGNTIYF	TGCGCCAGCAGTGAGCTACAGGGGGGTTATGGAAACACCATATATTTT
TRBV6-5	TRBJ1-1	TRBD1	-	13	CASRDWTGTEAFF	TGTGCCAGCAGGGATTGGACAGGGACTGAAGCTTTCTTT
TRBV5-6	TRBJ2-6	-	-	18	CASSPRTPRGSGANVLTF	TGTGCCAGCAGCCCCCGCACGCCCAGGGGCTCTGGGGCCAACGTCCTGACTTTC
TRBV28	TRBJ2-7	-	-	20	CASSFPQFQLGRKSSYEQYF	TGTGCCAGCAGTTTTCCCCAGTTTCAGTTGGGACGTAAGAGCTCCTACGAGCAGTACTTC
TRBV30	TRBJ2-1	TRBD2	-	16	CAWRTGLAGANNEQFF	TGTGCCTGGAGAACGGGACTAGCGGGAGCGAACAATGAGCAGTTCTTC
TRBV5-1	TRBJ2-5	TRBD2	-	16	CASSLLASGSKETQYF	TGCGCCAGCAGCTTGTTGGCTAGCGGGAGCAAAGAGACCCAGTACTTC
TRBV7-9	TRBJ1-1	-	-	12	CASSSGGTEAFF	TGTGCCAGCAGCTCCGGGGGGACTGAAGCTTTCTTT
TRBV5-1	TRBJ1-2	-	-	17	CASSLDYPGAPSYGYTF	TGCGCCAGCAGCTTAGACTACCCAGGGGCACCATCCTATGGCTACACCTTC
TRBV11-3	TRBJ2-3	-	-	12	CASTGTSYTQYF	TGTGCCAGCACCGGGACCTCCTATACGCAGTATTTT
TRBV4-2	TRBJ1-4	-	-	14	CASSTIPTNEKLFF	TGTGCCAGCAGCACGATTCCAACTAATGAAAAACTGTTTTTT
TRBV18	TRBJ2-7	-	-	13	CASSPPNNYEQYF	TGTGCCAGCTCACCACCGAATAACTACGAGCAGTACTTC
TRBV14	TRBJ2-7	TRBD2	few	15	CASSSTISGAGEQYF	TGTGCCAGCAGTTCTACCATTAGCGGAGCGGGGGAGCAGTACTTC
TRBV18	TRBJ2-3	-	-	16	CASSRVEAQRPDTQYF	TGTGCCAGCTCACGGGTGGAGGCTCAACGACCAGATACGCAGTATTTT
TRBV2	TRBJ2-1	-	-	13	CASLDWGDNEQFF	TGTGCCAGCTTGGATTGGGGGGACAATGAGCAGTTCTTC
TRBV5-8	TRBJ1-5	TRBD1	-	15	CASSGGTGGPQPQHF	TGTGCCAGCAGCGGCGGTACAGGGGGCCCTCAGCCCCAGCATTTT
TRBV5-1	TRBJ2-3	-	once	15	CASSLDLGTTDTQYF	TGCGCCAGCAGCTTGGACCTAGGAACCACAGATACGCAGTATTTT
TRBV4-3	TRBJ2-1	-	-	17	CASSLGGGRASYNEQFF	TGCGCCAGCAGCCTTGGGGGGGGGCGGGCTTCCTACAATGAGCAGTTCTTC
TRBV19	TRBJ2-1	TRBD2	-	15	CASRRSSGGAGEQFF	TGTGCCAGTAGGAGGAGTAGCGGGGGGGCGGGAGAGCAGTTCTTC
TRBV5-1	TRBJ1-1	-	-	18	CASSSRGYYQGSYTEAFF	TGCGCCAGCAGCTCGAGGGGATATTACCAGGGGAGTTACACTGAAGCTTTCTTT
TRBV4-2	TRBJ2-7	TRBD1	-	17	CASSPDPGTDGSYEQYF	TGTGCCAGCAGCCCGGACCCCGGGACAGATGGTTCCTACGAGCAGTACTTC
TRBV11-3	TRBJ2-1	TRBD2	-	16	CASSLAGAGVENEQFF	TGTGCCAGCAGCTTGGCAGGAGCGGGAGTGGAGAATGAGCAGTTCTTC
TRBV6-6	TRBJ2-5	TRBD2	-	14	CATSGLAAKETQYF	TGTGCCACCTCGGGACTAGCGGCAAAAGAGACCCAGTACTTC